The sequence of this T cell receptor beta chain was determined in a study of T cells in Graves' hyperthyroidism and ophthalmopathy. RNA transcripts were the template for amplifying TCR beta CDR3 regions. Initially, a first-round RT-PCR of the TCR CDR3 employed the HTBI primer set. TCRdb called the multiplex PCR reads again in MiXCR, with one record for every CDR3 protein. This sample has 550,000 to 600,000 distinct CDR3 sequences, with more than 45% found just once. Study-level points and caveats: Ophthalmopathy, as predicted by the model, came a median approximately 6.5 months after the prediction. From stable hyperthyroidism, ophthalmopathy was set apart by a 13 V-J model.

This clonotype showed up many times. No antigen is known for it. Exclusion of a patient resulted from uncontrolled infection, other autoimmune disease, pregnancy or lactation. The CDR3 covers 13 residues. V gave up 5 bases and J gave up 6 bases, with 13 bases separating them. What was sequenced was peripheral blood or thyroid tissue (not recorded which). The chain has TRBV12-3 or TRBV12-4 and TRBJ1-2; unclear D gene. The receptor was derived from an adult woman with Graves' disease, either hyperthyroidism or ophthalmopathy (not recorded which). CDR3 sequence (DNA): TGTGCCAGCAGTCCCTTGAGGGCTGATGGCTACACCTTC. It specifies CASSPLRADGYTF.